This section outlines one T cell receptor (beta chain) sequence together with its context. The record originates from a study of Ad26.COV2.S vaccination and SARS-CoV-2 variants. As for the study in general: In the study, Ad26.COV2.S was injected intramuscularly once, or twice 56 days apart.

The CDR3 spans 17 residues. The germline CDR1 and CDR2 sequences are LGHDT and YNNKEL (reference sequence). Trimming stripped 4 bases from V and 3 bases from J, with 20 bases between. Sequenced by immunoSEQ multiplex PCR; TCRdb stores in-frame clones only, minus some. This table holds about 320,000 clones, around 84% found once. Treatment: some 19 received Ad26.COV2.S at low or high dose, single or two shots; about five received placebo; per-sample allocation not given. Samples analyzed were those drawn on day 63 after the first vaccine or placebo injection. The V and J genes are TRBV3-1 (or the pseudogene TRBV3-2) and TRBJ2-3; maybe TRBD2 (7 bases). The receptor comes from a person between 18 and 59 years old who received the Ad26.COV2.S COVID-19 vaccine or a placebo. This material consisted of peripheral blood, taken in a trial of Ad26.COV2.S vaccine versus placebo. CDR3 sequence: CASSRNRGGLGTDTQYF. The CDR3 DNA sequence: TGTGCCAGCAGCCGAAATCGCGGGGGCTTGGGGACAGATACGCAGTATTTT.